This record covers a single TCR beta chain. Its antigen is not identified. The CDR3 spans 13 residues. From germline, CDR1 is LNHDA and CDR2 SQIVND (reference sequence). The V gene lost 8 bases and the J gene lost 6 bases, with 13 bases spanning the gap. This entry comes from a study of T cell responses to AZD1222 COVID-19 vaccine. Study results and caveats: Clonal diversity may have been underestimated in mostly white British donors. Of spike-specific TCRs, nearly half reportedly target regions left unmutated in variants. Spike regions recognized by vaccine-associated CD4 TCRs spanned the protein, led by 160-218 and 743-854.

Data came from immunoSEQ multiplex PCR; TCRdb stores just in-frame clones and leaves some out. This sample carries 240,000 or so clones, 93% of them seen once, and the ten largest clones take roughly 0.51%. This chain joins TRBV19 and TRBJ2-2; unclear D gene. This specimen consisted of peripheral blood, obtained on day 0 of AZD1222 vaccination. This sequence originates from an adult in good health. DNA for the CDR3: TGTGCCAGTGCCACGGGCCGACCCGGGGAGCTGTTTTTT. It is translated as CASATGRPGELFF. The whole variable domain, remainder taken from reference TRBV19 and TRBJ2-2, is DGGITQSPKYLFRKEGQNVTLSCEQNLNHDAMYWYRQDPGQGLRLIYYSQIVNDFQKGDIAEGYSVSREKKESFPLTVTSAQKNPTAFYLCASATGRPGELFFGEGSRLTVL.